These T cell receptor beta chains were read from a single sample in a study of T cells in Graves' hyperthyroidism and ophthalmopathy. Using its own MiXCR run on the multiplex PCR reads, TCRdb lists one record per CDR3 protein. Of around 97,000 distinct CDR3 sequences listed, about half are singletons. Source material: blood. The source is a man between 35 and 55 years old with Graves' hyperthyroidism. CDR3s include the opening cysteine and the closing phenylalanine or tryptophan. A D gene is named only where the DNA matches it firmly. Clone size is given for some rows only: seen once, a few or many times, or a class if the clone is expanded.

d_call,v_call,clone_size,j_call,cdr3_nt,cdr3_aa
-,TRBV4-1,-,TRBJ2-2,TGCGCCAGCAGCCAACGGACAGGGGAGCTGTTTTTT,CASSQRTGELFF
TRBD1,TRBV19,many,TRBJ1-6,TGTGCCAGTAGTATAGTGGCAGGGGGGAATTCACCCCTCCACTTT,CASSIVAGGNSPLHF
-,TRBV7-9,once,TRBJ1-5,TGTGCCAGCAGCCCGGGACATAATAGCAATCAGCCCCAGCATTTT,CASSPGHNSNQPQHF
-,TRBV20-1,-,TRBJ2-2,TGCAGTGCTAGAGATCGCGCCTTATTT,CSARDRALF
-,TRBV7-9,-,TRBJ2-3,TGTGCCAGCAGCCTGTGGTCTTCTCCAACAGATACGCAGTATTTT,CASSLWSSPTDTQYF
-,TRBV7-9,once,TRBJ2-2,TGTGCCAGCGGCTCCGGGACAGGGGAGCTGTTTTTT,CASGSGTGELFF
-,TRBV15,-,TRBJ2-1,TGTGCCACCAGCAGAGTGGGGAGGCAGTTCTTC,CATSRVGRQFF
TRBD2,TRBV2,-,TRBJ2-1,TGTGCCTCAGGGCTAGCGGGAGGGTGGAATGAGCAGTCCTTC,CASGLAGGWNEQSF
-,TRBV20-1,-,TRBJ1-2,TGCAGTGCTAGCGGGGACACGGGGAACTATGGCTACACCTTC,CSASGDTGNYGYTF
TRBD1,TRBV25-1,-,TRBJ1-3,TGTGCCAGCAGTGTGACAGGGCTGGGAAACACCATATATTTT,CASSVTGLGNTIYF
TRBD1,TRBV12-3/TRBV12-4,-,TRBJ2-1,TGTGCCAGCGGGAAGGACAGGGGCAGGCAGTTCTTC,CASGKDRGRQFF
-,TRBV15,medium-sized,TRBJ1-2,TGTGCCACCAGCAGAGAACGGGGTGACTATGGCTACACCTTC,CATSRERGDYGYTF
-,TRBV9,-,TRBJ2-2,TGTGCCAGCAGCGGTGTAGGGCGAACCGGGGAGCTGTTTTTT,CASSGVGRTGELFF
TRBD1,TRBV5-1,-,TRBJ2-7,TGCGCCAGCAGTTCCGGGACAGGGCCACACGAGCAGTACTTC,CASSSGTGPHEQYF
-,TRBV11-3,few,TRBJ2-3,TGTGCCAGCGGCTCGGGACTGGACACAGATACGCAGTATTTT,CASGSGLDTDTQYF
TRBD2,TRBV7-2,-,TRBJ2-1,TGTGCCAGCAGCCTACCGACTAGCGGGCCGCCCGAGCAGTTCTTC,CASSLPTSGPPEQFF
-,TRBV11-2,many,TRBJ1-3,TGTGCCAGCAGCTCCCAACCTGGAAACACCATATATTTT,CASSSQPGNTIYF
TRBD2,TRBV7-2,-,TRBJ2-7,TGTGCCAGCAGCTCCGGGACTAGCGGGAGGTGGACCTACGAGCAGTACTTT,CASSSGTSGRWTYEQYF
-,TRBV9,many,TRBJ1-3,TGTGCCAGCAGCGTCTGGGAGTCCAGCTCTGGAAACACCATATATTTT,CASSVWESSSGNTIYF